This T cell receptor beta chain was sequenced during a study of cytomegalovirus exposure and HLA in healthy donors (TCRdb year 2017). A note on the overall study: In an earlier analysis of roughly 590 of the donors, 276 Gb of sequence data and 120 million or so unique TCR beta sequences from about 190 million T cells were reported. Approximately 310 gigabases of sequencing data and 70 million to 85 million unique TCR sequences were included in an early release covering about 600 HLA-typed donors. Among the approximately 420 genotyped donors, about 85% belonged to the genetic ancestry cluster associated with self-reported Caucasian donors. The aim of the study was to test whether cataloging public T cell receptors could identify signatures of past pathogen exposure. Using immunosequencing, the study profiled T cell repertoires from about 650 subjects and related those repertoires to cytomegalovirus serostatus. A separate validation cohort of roughly 120 different subjects was used in addition to the 666-subject first cohort. High-throughput TCR immunosequencing, statistical association of individual TCRs with disease status, and machine learning were combined to predict cytomegalovirus infection status. A later analysis re-examined previously published TCR beta repertoires from about 700 donors and added high-resolution HLA genotyping to investigate patterns of TCR occurrence. Rather than drawing on any new phenotypic data, the later analysis identified candidate immune exposures from TCR beta sequences and the way those sequences occurred across donors. An earlier analysis of several hundred of the donors used high-throughput TCR beta sequencing to judge whether each TCR beta V gene segment behaved as functional or pseudogenic. Donor age, sex, ethnicity and CMV serostatus were collected together with the repertoire data. In a later genetic analysis, genome-wide SNP genotypes for about 65% of the 666 donors were used, and that subset was treated as a discovery cohort. All discovery cohort repertoires had been generated on a single sequencing platform. Both class I and class II loci were covered by HLA typing, at four-digit resolution. The number of donors typed differed by locus, with roughly 620-630 for A, B, C, DRB1 and DQB1, roughly 520 for DQA1, about 610 for DPA1, and some 440 for DPB1. Several DR-DQ haplotypes were handled as single units for association and clustering, since linkage in the cohort was strong. On average, roughly 200,000 unique TCR beta nucleotide sequences were sequenced per donor among 398 genotyped donors of the cohort, with roughly 19% of those sequences being non-productive. Summary of the overall study and its limitations: It was suggested by the authors that the approach could potentially be generalized to other disease states and immunological phenotypes. Correlated functional status among segregating V segments might be attributable to linkage disequilibrium, but an unknown experimental factor could not be ruled out. Because the 87-base-pair reads could not distinguish some IMGT-functional V segments, including TRBV6-2 and TRBV6-3, those segments were excluded. The sequencing pipeline was judged likely to have produced a cluster of highly shared sequence variants as a technical artifact. A few of the identified cytomegalovirus-associated TCR beta chains were confirmed in vitro to be specific for cytomegalovirus antigens. A further reported finding was that TCR beta sequences accurately predicted the HLA-A and HLA-B alleles for most subjects in the first cohort. In a later genetic analysis, a missense DCLRE1C variant was associated with V-gene and J-gene trimming of TCR beta chains, and the association was replicated in an independent cohort. Strong co-occurrence of HLA alleles, especially DR and DQ, made assigning TCR associations to individual alleles difficult. Only TCR beta chains were sequenced in this cohort, and the absence of alpha or paired-chain data limited detectable features. A later analysis found that most CMV-associated TCR beta chains appeared HLA-restricted, with HLA associations seemingly driven largely by CMV exposure. Broadly in line with IMGT annotations, most TCR beta V segments showed up in productive rearrangements about 87% or about 30% of the time in an earlier analysis of approximately 600 of the donors. Specific HLA alleles were associated with 15,000 to 20,000 TCR beta sequences at a false discovery rate of 0.05 in a later analysis. The classifier was reported to diagnose cytomegalovirus status with high specificity and sensitivity in both the original and validation cohorts. A later analysis reported that several top co-occurrence clusters appeared linked to parvovirus B19, influenza, CMV and Epstein-Barr virus. The earlier analysis of fewer than 750 of the donors excluded seventeen rarely observed V segments, including chromosome 9 orphons, because counts were too low. Because some donors lacked HLA typing at each locus, the association tests relied only on the typed subset. The study listed approximately 160 TCR beta chains as associated with cytomegalovirus. According to a later genetic analysis, donors in an Asian-associated ancestry cluster had fewer N-insertions in productive TCRs than the approximately 710-donor mean. While some public TCRs were present in many individuals, most TCR sequences turned up only very rarely across donors. In a later analysis, TCR association rates were found to vary across HLA loci, with the most associated TCRs seen for DRB1 alleles and the fewest for HLA-C alleles. Presence/absence analyses assumed roughly uniform sequencing depth across donors, an assumption that may not hold. Immune exposure information for the cohort was limited to CMV serostatus. In a later analysis, HLA-associated TCR beta chains showed more clonal expansion and lower generation probabilities than non-associated chains that were equally common.

The cohort comprised hundreds of healthy bone marrow donors. All cohort members were sampled while nominally healthy, although unrecorded immune exposures were likely present. The donor tested CMV seropositive, placing the donor among the approximately 310 seropositive members of the cohort. A peripheral blood sample was collected from each donor, and TCR beta sequencing was performed on peripheral blood mononuclear cells. Genomic DNA extraction from the blood cell samples was performed with the Qiagen DNeasy Blood Extraction Kit. A remark on this clone: Its antigen is currently not known. Per-nucleotide qualities are absent, and no much larger clonotype sits a single base away.

The library was obtained by the immunoSEQ multiplex PCR assay. A mixture of 60 forward primers for TCR Vbeta segments and 13 reverse primers for TCR Jbeta segments was used in the multiplex PCR. The CDR3 region of rearranged TCR beta genes was amplified from genomic DNA by a multiplex PCR assay. The Illumina HiSeq System was used to sequence the amplified TCR beta libraries as 87-base-pair reads. In the authors' own workflow: A later analysis tallied roughly 80 million unique TCR beta chains across the 640 or so repertoires, and around 9.9 million of those chains were shared by two or more donors. A nearest-neighbor algorithm error-corrected the raw reads and collapsed the reads into unique sequences, merging closely related sequences to remove PCR and sequencing errors. CDR3 sequences were aligned to IMGT reference sequences to assign V, D and J gene segments. For a sequence to be retained, a match of at least six nucleotides was required to both a V gene segment and a J gene segment. Rearrangements were called productive when the CDR3 lacked stop codons and stayed in frame with V and J; all others were non-productive. CDR3 was defined according to IMGT convention as the region running from the second conserved V-encoded cysteine to the conserved J-encoded phenylalanine. The earlier analysis of a few hundred of the donors excluded any sequence lacking an unambiguous match to a single V gene segment. An earlier analysis of fewer than 750 of the donors called V segments functional above 56.7% productive rearrangements and segregating when the between-donor standard deviation exceeded 5%. A statistical classification framework was developed to diagnose cytomegalovirus status using the catalog of TCR beta chain sequences. V and J gene assignment, in a later analysis, came from comparing TCR nucleotide sequences with IMGT/GENE-DB human TR gene sequences. Using the TCRdist pipeline, a later analysis assigned CDR3 sequences along with most-parsimonious VDJ recombination scenarios. In a later analysis, each TCR beta chain was defined by its CDR3 amino acid sequence together with its V-gene family, and reads without a unique V-gene family were excluded. To address suspected cross-contamination and a sequencing artifact, a later analysis removed under 600 highly shared, low-generation-probability nucleotide sequences. A later analysis calculated a clonal expansion index for each public chain from normalized within-repertoire ranks of inferred template counts. In a later analysis, generation probabilities were computed using a VDJ recombination model fitted to out-of-frame rearrangements, and the results were checked against IGoR. In a later analysis, TCR-TCR, TCR-HLA and TCR-CMV co-occurrence was scored with hypergeometric tests, and a repertoire-size bias correction was applied to TCR pairs. A later analysis estimated false discovery rates by permuting HLA or CMV assignments 20 times. In a later analysis, co-occurring TCRs were grouped using DBSCAN, and TCRdist sequence similarity was added for clustering within HLA-allele-positive subsets. Repertoires with fewer than 30,000 or more than 120,000 public chains were left out of co-occurrence clustering, as were about 5 repertoires with anomalous nucleotide sharing. What TCRdb holds here is the immuneACCESS table cut down to in-frame rearrangements. Part of the clones is not present; checked against another copy, under half of the missing clones reflect an unresolved V gene, and the others are unexplained. V and J calls and clone size are copied from that table; D and trimming were computed from the DNA. This sample comprises tens of thousands of clones, about 83% of them detected only once. Jointly, the top ten make up around 5.6% of the sample.

V is cut by 8 bases and J by 0 bases, and the space between the germline ends is 10 bases. In the germline V gene (reference sequence), CDR1 corresponds to GTSNPN and CDR2 to SVGIG. The CDR3 spans 13 residues, from the cysteine through the phenylalanine. Here the CDR3 DNA is all that survives: 39 bases in frame from base 1. The rearranged segments are TRBV30 and TRBJ2-2; the best D guess is TRBD1, with 6 bases matching. This TCR was recovered from a woman aged 18-29 years in good health and CMV-seropositive. Sequenced: PBMCs. The bases are TGTGCCCACGGGACAACGAACACCGGGGAGCTGTTTTTT. Its amino acids are CAHGTTNTGELFF.